The clone carrying this T cell receptor beta chain was found once. Its antigen is unknown. Assay: immunoSEQ multiplex PCR; the TCRdb copy retains only in-frame clones and omits some. The sample holds approximately 97,000 clones, around 80% seen once. The data originate from a study of Ad26.COV2.S vaccination and SARS-CoV-2 variants. General study findings and limits: Measurement of non-spike TCR breadth gave similar results in vaccine and placebo recipients.

Germline assignment: CDR1 SNHLY and CDR2 FYNNEI. Trimming took off 4 bases at V and 2 bases at J, with 5 bases between the two ends. This CDR3 comprises 12 residues. The sequence came from a human donor who had recovered from COVID-19. V is TRBV2 and J is TRBJ1-2; the D is unclear. The sequencing used peripheral blood, collected after recovery from COVID-19. The CDR3 nucleotides are TGTGCCAGCAGTGGGGTCAACTATGGCTACACCTTC. It is translated as CASSGVNYGYTF.